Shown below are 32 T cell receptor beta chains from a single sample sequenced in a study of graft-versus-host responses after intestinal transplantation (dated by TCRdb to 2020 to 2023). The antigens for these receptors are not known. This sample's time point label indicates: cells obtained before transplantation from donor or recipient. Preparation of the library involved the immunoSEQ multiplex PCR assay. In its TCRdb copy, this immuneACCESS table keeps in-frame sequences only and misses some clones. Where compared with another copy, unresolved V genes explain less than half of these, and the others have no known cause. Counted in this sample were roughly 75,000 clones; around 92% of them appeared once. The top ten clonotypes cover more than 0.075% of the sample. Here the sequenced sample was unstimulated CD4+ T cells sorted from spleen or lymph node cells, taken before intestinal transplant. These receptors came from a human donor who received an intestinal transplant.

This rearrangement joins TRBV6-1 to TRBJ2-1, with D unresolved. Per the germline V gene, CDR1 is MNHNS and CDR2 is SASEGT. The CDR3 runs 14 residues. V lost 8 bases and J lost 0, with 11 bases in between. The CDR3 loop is CASVWAHSYNEQFF. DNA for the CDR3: TGTGCCAGCGTCTGGGCTCACTCCTACAATGAGCAGTTCTTC.

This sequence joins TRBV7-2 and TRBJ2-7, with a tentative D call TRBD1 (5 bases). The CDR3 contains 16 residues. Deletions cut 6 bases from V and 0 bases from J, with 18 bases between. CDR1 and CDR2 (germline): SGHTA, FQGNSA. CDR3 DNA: TGTGCCAGCAGTCCTTCCTCACAGGCGAGCTCCTACGAGCAGTACTTC. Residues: CASSPSSQASSYEQYF.

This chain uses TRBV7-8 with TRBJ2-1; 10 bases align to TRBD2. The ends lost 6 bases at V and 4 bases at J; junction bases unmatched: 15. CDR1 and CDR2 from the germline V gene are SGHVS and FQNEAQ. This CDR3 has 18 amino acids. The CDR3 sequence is CASRARSSGGILYNEQFF. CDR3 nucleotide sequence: TGTGCCAGCAGGGCACGATCTAGCGGGGGAATACTATACAATGAGCAGTTCTTC.

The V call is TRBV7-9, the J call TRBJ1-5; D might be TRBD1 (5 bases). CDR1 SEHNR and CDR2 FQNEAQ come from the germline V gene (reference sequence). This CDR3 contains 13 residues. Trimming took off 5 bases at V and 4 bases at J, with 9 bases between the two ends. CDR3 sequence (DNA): TGTGCCAGCAGCGCGTCAGGGAATCAGCCCCAGCATTTT. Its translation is CASSASGNQPQHF.

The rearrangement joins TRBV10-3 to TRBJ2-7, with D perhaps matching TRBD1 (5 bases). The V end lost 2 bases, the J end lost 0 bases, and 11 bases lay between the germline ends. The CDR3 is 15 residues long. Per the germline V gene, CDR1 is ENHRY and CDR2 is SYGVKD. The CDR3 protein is CAISEARVVSYEQYF. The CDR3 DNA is TGTGCCATCAGTGAGGCCAGGGTGGTCTCCTACGAGCAGTACTTC.

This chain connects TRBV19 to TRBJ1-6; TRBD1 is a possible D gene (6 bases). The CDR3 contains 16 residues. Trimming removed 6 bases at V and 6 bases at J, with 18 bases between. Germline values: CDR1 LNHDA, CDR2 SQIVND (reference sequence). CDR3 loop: CASSTLGQGFNSPLHF. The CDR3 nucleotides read TGTGCCAGTAGCACCTTGGGCCAGGGGTTTAATTCACCCCTCCACTTT.

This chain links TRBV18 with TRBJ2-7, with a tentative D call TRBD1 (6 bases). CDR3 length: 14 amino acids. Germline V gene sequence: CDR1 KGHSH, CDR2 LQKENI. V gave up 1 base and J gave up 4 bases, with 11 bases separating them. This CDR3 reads CASSPHFQGYEQYF. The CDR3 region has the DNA TGTGCCAGCTCACCACATTTTCAGGGGTACGAGCAGTACTTC.

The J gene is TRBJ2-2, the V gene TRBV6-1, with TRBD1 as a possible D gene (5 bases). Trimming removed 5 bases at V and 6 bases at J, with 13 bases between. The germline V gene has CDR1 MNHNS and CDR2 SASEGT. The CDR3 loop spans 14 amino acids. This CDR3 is CASSTDLGAGELFF. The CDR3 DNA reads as TGTGCCAGCAGTACCGATTTAGGGGCCGGGGAGCTGTTTTTT.

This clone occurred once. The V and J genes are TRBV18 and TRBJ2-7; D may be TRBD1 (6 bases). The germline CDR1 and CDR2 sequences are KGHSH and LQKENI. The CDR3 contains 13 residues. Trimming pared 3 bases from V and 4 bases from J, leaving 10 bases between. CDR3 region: CASSPGTQYEQYF. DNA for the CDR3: TGTGCCAGCTCACCGGGGACACAGTACGAGCAGTACTTC.

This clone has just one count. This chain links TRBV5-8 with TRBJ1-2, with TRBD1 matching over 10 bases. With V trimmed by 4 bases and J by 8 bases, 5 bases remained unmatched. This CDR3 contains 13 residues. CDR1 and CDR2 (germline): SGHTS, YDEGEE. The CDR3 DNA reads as TGTGCCAGCAGCCGACAGGGGGCGGGAGGCTACACCTTC. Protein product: CASSRQGAGGYTF.

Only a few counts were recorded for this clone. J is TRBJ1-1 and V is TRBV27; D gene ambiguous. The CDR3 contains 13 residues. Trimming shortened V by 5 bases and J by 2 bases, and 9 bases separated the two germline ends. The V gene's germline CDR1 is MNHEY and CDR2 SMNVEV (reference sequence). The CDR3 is CASSVPGNTEAFF. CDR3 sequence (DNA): TGTGCCAGCAGTGTCCCAGGAAACACTGAAGCTTTCTTT.

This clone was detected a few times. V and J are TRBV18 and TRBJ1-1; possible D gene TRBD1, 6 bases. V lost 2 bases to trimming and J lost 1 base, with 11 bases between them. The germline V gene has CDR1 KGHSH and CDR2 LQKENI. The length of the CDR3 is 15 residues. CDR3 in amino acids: CASSPYETGNTEAFF. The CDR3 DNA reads TGTGCCAGCTCACCATACGAGACAGGGAACACTGAAGCTTTCTTT.

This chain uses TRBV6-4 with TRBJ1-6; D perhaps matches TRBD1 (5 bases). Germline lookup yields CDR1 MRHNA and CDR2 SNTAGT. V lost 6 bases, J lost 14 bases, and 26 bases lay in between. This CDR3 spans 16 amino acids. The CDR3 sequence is CASRTGPITCLQSLHF. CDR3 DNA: TGTGCCAGCAGAACAGGCCCTATTACATGCCTTCAATCCCTCCACTTT.

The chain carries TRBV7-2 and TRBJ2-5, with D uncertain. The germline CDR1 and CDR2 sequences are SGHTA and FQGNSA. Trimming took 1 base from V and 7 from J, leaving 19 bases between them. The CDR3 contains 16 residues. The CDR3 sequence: CASSLGLRRRPGTQYF. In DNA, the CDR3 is TGTGCCAGCAGCTTAGGGTTAAGACGCCGGCCAGGGACCCAGTACTTC. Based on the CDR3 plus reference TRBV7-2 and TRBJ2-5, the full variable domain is GAGVSQSPSNKVTEKGKDVELRCDPISGHTALYWYRQSLGQGLEFLIYFQGNSAPDKSGLPSDRFSAERTGGSVSTLTIQRTQQEDSAVYLCASSLGLRRRPGTQYFGPGTRLLVL.

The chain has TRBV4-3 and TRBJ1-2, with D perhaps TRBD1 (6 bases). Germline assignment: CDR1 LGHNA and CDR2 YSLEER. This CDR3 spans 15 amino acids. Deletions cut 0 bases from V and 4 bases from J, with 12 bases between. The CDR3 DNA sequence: TGCGCCAGCAGCCAAGAGCCACAGGGTGGCTATGGCTACACCTTC. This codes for CASSQEPQGGYGYTF.

CDR3 sequence: CSVRKAAWTDTQYF. CDR3 bases: TGCAGCGTGAGGAAGGCGGCATGGACAGATACGCAGTATTTT. This chain joins TRBV29-1 and TRBJ2-3; D is unclear. Germline values: CDR1 SQVTM, CDR2 ANQGSEA. The CDR3 totals 14 residues. V was clipped by 6 bases and J by 3 bases, with 16 bases between them.

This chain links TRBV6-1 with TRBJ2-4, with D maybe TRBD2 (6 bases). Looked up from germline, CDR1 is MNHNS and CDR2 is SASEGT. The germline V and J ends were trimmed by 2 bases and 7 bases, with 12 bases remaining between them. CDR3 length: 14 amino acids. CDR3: CASSEPGVRNIQYF. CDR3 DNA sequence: TGTGCCAGCAGTGAACCGGGGGTACGGAACATTCAGTACTTC.

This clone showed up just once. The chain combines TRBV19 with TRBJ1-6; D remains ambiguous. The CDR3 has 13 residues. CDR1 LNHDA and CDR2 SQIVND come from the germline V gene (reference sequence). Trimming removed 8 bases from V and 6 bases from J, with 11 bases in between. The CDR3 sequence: CASCSTPNSPLHF. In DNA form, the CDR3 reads TGTGCCAGTTGTTCGACACCTAATTCACCCCTCCACTTT.

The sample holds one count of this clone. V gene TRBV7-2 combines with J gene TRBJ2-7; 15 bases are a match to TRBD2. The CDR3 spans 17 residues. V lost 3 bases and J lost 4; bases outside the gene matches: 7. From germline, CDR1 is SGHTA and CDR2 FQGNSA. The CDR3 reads CASSFDRTSGGAYEQYF. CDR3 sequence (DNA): TGTGCCAGCAGCTTCGACCGGACTAGCGGGGGGGCTTACGAGCAGTACTTC.

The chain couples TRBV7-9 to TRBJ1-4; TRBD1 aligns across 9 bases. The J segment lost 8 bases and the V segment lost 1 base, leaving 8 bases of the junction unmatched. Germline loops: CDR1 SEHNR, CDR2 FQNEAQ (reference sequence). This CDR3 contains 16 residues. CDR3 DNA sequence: TGTGCCAGCAGCTTAGGCACAGGGGGCGATAGGGAAAAACTGTTTTTT. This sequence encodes CASSLGTGGDREKLFF.

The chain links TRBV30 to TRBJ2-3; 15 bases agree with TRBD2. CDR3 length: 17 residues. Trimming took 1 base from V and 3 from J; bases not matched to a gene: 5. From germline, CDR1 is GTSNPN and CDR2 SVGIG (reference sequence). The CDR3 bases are TGTGCCTGGAGTGGGACTAGCGGGGGGGCCGGGACAGATACGCAGTATTTT. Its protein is CAWSGTSGGAGTDTQYF.

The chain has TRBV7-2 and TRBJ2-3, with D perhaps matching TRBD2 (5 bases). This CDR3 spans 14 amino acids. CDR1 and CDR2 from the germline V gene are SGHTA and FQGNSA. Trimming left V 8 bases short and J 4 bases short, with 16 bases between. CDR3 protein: CASSPRGSADTQYF. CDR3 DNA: TGTGCCAGCTCCCCGCGTGGGAGTGCAGATACGCAGTATTTT.

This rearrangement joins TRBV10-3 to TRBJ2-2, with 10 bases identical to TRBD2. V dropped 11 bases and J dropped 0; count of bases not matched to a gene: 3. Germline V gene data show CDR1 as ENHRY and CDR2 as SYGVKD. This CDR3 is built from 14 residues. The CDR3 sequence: CAVSGGTNTGELFF. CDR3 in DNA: TGTGCCGTTAGCGGGGGGACGAACACCGGGGAGCTGTTTTTT.

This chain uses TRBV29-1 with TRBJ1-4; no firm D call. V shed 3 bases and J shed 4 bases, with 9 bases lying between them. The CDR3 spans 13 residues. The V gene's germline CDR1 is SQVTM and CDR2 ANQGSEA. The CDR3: CSVDAGVNEKLFF. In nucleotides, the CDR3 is TGCAGCGTTGACGCCGGGGTTAATGAAAAACTGTTTTTT. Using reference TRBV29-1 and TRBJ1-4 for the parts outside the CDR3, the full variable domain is SAVISQKPSRDICQRGTSLTIQCQVDSQVTMMFWYRQQPGQSLTLIATANQGSEATYESGFVIDKFPISRPNLTFSTLTVSNMSPEDSSIYLCSVDAGVNEKLFFGSGTQLSVL.

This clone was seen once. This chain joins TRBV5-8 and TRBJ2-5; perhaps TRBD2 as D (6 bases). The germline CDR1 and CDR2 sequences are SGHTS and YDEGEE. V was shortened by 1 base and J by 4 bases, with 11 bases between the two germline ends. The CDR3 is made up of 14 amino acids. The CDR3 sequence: CASSLSRLVETQYF. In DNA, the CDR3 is TGTGCCAGCAGCTTGTCTAGACTAGTAGAGACCCAGTACTTC. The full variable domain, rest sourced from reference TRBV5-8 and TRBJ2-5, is EAGVTQSPTHLIKTRGQQATLRCSPISGHTSVYWYQQALGLGLQFLLWYDEGEERNRGNFPPRFSGRQFPNYSSELNVNALELEDSALYLCASSLSRLVETQYFGPGTRLLVL.

The CDR3 bases are TGTGCTAGTGGTTTGGTAAGTTGGGGGGCAGATACGCAGTATTTT. Translation gives CASGLVSWGADTQYF. The chain is built from TRBV12-5 and TRBJ2-3; weak D call: TRBD2 (6 bases). Germline V gene data show CDR1 as LGHNT and CDR2 as FRNRAP. This CDR3 contains 15 residues. The ends were cut back, 0 bases at V and 4 bases at J, with 11 bases in the middle.

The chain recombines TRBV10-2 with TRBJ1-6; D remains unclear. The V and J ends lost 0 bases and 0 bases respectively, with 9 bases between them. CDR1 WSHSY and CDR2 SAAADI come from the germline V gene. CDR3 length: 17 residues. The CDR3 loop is CASSESGASSYNSPLHF. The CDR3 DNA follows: TGCGCCAGCAGTGAGTCGGGTGCTAGCTCCTATAATTCACCCCTCCACTTT.

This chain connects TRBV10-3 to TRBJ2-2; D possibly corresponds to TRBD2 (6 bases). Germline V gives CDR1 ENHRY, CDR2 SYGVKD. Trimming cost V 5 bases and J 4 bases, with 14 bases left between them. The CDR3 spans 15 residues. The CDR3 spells CAISKSQGGTGELFF. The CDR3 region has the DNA TGTGCCATCAGTAAAAGCCAGGGAGGCACCGGGGAGCTGTTTTTT.

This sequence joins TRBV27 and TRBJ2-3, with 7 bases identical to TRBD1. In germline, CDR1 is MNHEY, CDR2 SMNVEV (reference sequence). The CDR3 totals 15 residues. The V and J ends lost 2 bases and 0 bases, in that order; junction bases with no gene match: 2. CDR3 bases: TGTGCCAGCAGTTTAAAGGGGGCTAGCACAGATACGCAGTATTTT. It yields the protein CASSLKGASTDTQYF.

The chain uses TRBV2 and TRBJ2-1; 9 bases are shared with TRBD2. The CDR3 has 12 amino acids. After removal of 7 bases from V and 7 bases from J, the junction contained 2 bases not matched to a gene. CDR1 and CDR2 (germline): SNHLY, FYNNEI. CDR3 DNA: TGTGCCAGCACCGCGGGGGGGAATGAGCAGTTCTTC. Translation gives CASTAGGNEQFF.

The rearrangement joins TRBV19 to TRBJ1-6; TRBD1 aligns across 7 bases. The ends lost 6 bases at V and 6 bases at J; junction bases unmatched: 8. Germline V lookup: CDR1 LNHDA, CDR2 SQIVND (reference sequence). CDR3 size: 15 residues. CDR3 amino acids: CASRTTGNPNSPLHF. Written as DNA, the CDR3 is TGTGCCAGTAGGACGACAGGGAATCCTAATTCACCCCTCCACTTT.

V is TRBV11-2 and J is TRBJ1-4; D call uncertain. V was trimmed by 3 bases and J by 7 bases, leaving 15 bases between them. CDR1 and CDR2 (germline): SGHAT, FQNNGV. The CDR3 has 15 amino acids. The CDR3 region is CASSFWRLGSEKLFF. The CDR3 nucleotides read TGTGCCAGCAGCTTTTGGAGGCTTGGAAGTGAAAAACTGTTTTTT.